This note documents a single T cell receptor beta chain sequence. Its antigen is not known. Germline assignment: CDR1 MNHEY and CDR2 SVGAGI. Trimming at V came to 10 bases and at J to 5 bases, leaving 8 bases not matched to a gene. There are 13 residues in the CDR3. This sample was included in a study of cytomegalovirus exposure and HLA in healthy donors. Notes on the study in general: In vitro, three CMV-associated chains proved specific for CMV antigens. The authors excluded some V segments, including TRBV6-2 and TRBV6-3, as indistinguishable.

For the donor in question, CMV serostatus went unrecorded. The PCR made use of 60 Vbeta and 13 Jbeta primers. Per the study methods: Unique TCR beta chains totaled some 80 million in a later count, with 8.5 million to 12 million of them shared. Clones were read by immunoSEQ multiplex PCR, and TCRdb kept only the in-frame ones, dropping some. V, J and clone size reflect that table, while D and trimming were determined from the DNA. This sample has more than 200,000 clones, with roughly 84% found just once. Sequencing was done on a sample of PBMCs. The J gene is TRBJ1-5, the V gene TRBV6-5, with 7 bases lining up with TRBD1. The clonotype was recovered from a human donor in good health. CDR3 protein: CAIAKDRYQPQHF. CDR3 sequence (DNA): TGTGCCATCGCCAAGGACAGGTATCAGCCCCAGCATTTT.